A selection of T cell receptor beta chains follows, all from one sample in a study of T cell repertoires in cytomegalovirus infection. TCRdb analysed the reads with MiXCR anew, one entry per CDR3 protein. The sample includes 250,000 or so distinct CDR3 sequences, 9% to 15% of them seen just once. Specimen: PBMCs. Receptor source: a human donor in good health (CMV status not recorded). Some clones in this sample may be carry-over from other donors' samples. Both conserved end residues are part of each CDR3. A D gene is named only where the DNA matches it firmly. The size field is filled for only some rows; it gives once, few, many or a size class.

J gene,clone size,V gene,D gene,CDR3 protein,CDR3 DNA
TRBJ1-1,many,TRBV7-2,TRBD1,CASSSRGGGTEAFF,TGTGCCAGCAGCTCCAGGGGGGGGGGCACTGAAGCTTTCTTT
TRBJ1-5,.,TRBV12-5,TRBD1,CASGVGDSSNQPQHF,TGTGCTAGTGGTGTGGGGGACAGCAGCAATCAGCCCCAGCATTTT
TRBJ2-1,many,TRBV7-6,.,CASSLAGITSYNEQFF,TGTGCCAGCAGCTTAGCGGGCATAACTTCCTACAATGAGCAGTTCTTC
TRBJ2-7,.,TRBV7-9,.,CASSLAANEQYF,TGTGCCAGCAGCTTAGCGGCTAATGAGCAGTACTTC
TRBJ1-2,few,TRBV4-3,.,CASSQEPTPGRGYTF,TGCGCCAGCAGCCAAGAGCCCACCCCGGGACGGGGCTACACCTTC
TRBJ2-1,many,TRBV12-3/TRBV12-4,TRBD2,CASSPGTSGSYEQFF,TGTGCCAGCAGTCCCGGGACTAGCGGGAGCTATGAGCAGTTCTTC
TRBJ2-3,.,TRBV20-1,.,CSAPAGRGRGATDTQYF,TGCAGTGCTCCGGCCGGGAGGGGGCGGGGGGCCACGGATACGCAGTATTTT
TRBJ2-5,many,TRBV20-1,TRBD2,CSARFLAGASETQYF,TGCAGTGCTAGATTTCTAGCGGGAGCTTCAGAGACCCAGTACTTC
TRBJ1-3,.,TRBV11-2,.,CASSRRGGSGNTIYF,TGTGCCAGCAGCCGGAGGGGGGGATCTGGAAACACCATATATTTT
TRBJ2-2,few,TRBV29-1,.,CSVAFSGDVGELFF,TGCAGCGTTGCGTTTAGTGGCGATGTCGGGGAGCTGTTTTTT
TRBJ2-3,few,TRBV11-2,.,CASSPFQVGDTQYF,TGTGCCAGCAGCCCATTCCAGGTGGGCGATACGCAGTATTTT
TRBJ2-2,.,TRBV10-3,.,CAISESKGITGELFF,TGTGCCATCAGTGAGTCGAAAGGGATAACCGGGGAGCTGTTTTTT
TRBJ1-2,many,TRBV6-2/TRBV6-3,TRBD1,CASRRTGEHGYTF,TGTGCCAGCAGACGGACAGGGGAGCATGGCTACACCTTC
TRBJ1-5,.,TRBV28,.,CASSFPGLNQPQHF,TGTGCCAGCAGTTTTCCGGGACTTAATCAGCCCCAGCATTTT
TRBJ1-6,few,TRBV9,.,CASSPQDGYNSPLHF,TGTGCCAGCAGCCCTCAGGACGGCTATAATTCACCCCTCCACTTT
TRBJ1-2,many,TRBV7-2,TRBD1,CASRRRQGRSYTF,TGTGCCAGCAGGCGACGACAGGGCAGGAGCTACACCTTC
TRBJ2-1,many,TRBV28,TRBD2,CASSSILRGLAGGPIDEQFF,TGTGCCAGCAGTTCGATCCTAAGGGGACTAGCGGGAGGGCCGATCGATGAGCAGTTCTTC
TRBJ2-7,many,TRBV28,TRBD1,CASRGQGVTYEQYF,TGTGCCAGCAGAGGACAGGGGGTAACCTACGAGCAGTACTTC
TRBJ2-3,few,TRBV6-2/TRBV6-3,.,CASILTAFGTQYF,TGTGCCAGCATTTTAACTGCTTTCGGTACGCAGTATTTT
TRBJ2-5,.,TRBV19,.,CASSPTGSGWETQYF,TGTGCCAGTAGTCCAACAGGGAGTGGGTGGGAGACCCAGTACTTC
TRBJ2-6,.,TRBV20-1,.,CSARTASGANVLTF,TGCAGTGCTAGAACCGCCTCTGGGGCCAACGTCCTGACTTTC
TRBJ2-2,many,TRBV7-6,.,CASTNKFPGELFF,TGTGCCAGCACCAATAAGTTCCCCGGGGAGCTGTTTTTT
TRBJ2-7,.,TRBV20-1,.,CSAGSLDGYEQYF,TGCAGTGCTGGAAGTCTCGACGGGTACGAGCAGTACTTC
TRBJ1-1,.,TRBV9,TRBD1,CASSAGGGAGTEAFF,TGTGCCAGCAGCGCAGGGGGGGGCGCAGGCACTGAAGCTTTCTTT
TRBJ2-3,.,TRBV20-1,.,CSASVPTTGSMGTQYF,TGCAGTGCGAGCGTACCAACCACAGGGAGCATGGGTACGCAGTATTTT
TRBJ1-5,few,TRBV19,.,CASSIDPRAGVGHQPQHF,TGTGCCAGTAGTATAGATCCCCGCGCGGGGGTAGGTCACCAGCCCCAGCATTTT
TRBJ1-3,few,TRBV13,.,CASSKYSGNTIYF,TGTGCCAGCAGCAAATATTCCGGAAACACCATATATTTT
TRBJ1-3,few,TRBV5-6,.,CASSLAKGYTGNTIYF,TGTGCCAGCAGCTTGGCCAAGGGTTATACTGGAAACACCATATATTTT
TRBJ2-1,many,TRBV7-9,.,CASSLWGAKDNEQFF,TGTGCCAGCAGCTTATGGGGGGCCAAGGACAATGAGCAGTTCTTC
TRBJ2-5,few,TRBV7-8,.,CASSGRRLNDETQYF,TGTGCCAGCAGCGGGCGGCGTTTGAATGATGAGACCCAGTACTTC
TRBJ2-1,many,TRBV7-2,TRBD2,CASSSLAGESEEQFF,TGTGCCAGCAGCTCACTAGCGGGAGAATCAGAGGAGCAGTTCTTC
TRBJ2-1,few,TRBV19,.,CASSIQASSYNEQFF,TGTGCCAGTAGTATACAGGCAAGCTCCTACAATGAGCAGTTCTTC
TRBJ2-7,many,TRBV7-2,.,CASSPRTAYEQYF,TGTGCCAGCAGCCCTCGGACAGCCTACGAGCAGTACTTC
TRBJ2-3,many,TRBV7-2,.,CASSSVFGGPTDTQYF,TGTGCCAGCAGCTCGGTTTTCGGGGGGCCCACAGATACGCAGTATTTT
TRBJ2-5,.,TRBV11-2,.,CASSAPWETQYF,TGTGCCAGCAGCGCTCCTTGGGAGACCCAGTACTTC
TRBJ2-1,.,TRBV19,TRBD2,CASSPLFSGISYNEQFF,TGTGCCAGTAGTCCTCTATTTAGCGGGATTTCCTACAATGAGCAGTTCTTC
TRBJ2-2,few,TRBV10-3,.,CAINPGAANTGELFF,TGTGCCATCAATCCTGGGGCGGCTAACACCGGGGAGCTGTTTTTT
TRBJ1-4,many,TRBV7-2,.,CASSPEARDEKLFF,TGTGCCAGCAGCCCGGAGGCGCGAGATGAAAAACTGTTTTTT
TRBJ1-2,many,TRBV28,TRBD1,CASRGQEPLGYTF,TGTGCCAGCAGGGGACAGGAGCCTTTGGGCTACACCTTC
TRBJ2-1,.,TRBV15,TRBD1,CATSREGQGSNEQFF,TGTGCCACCAGCAGAGAGGGACAGGGTTCCAATGAGCAGTTCTTC
TRBJ1-1,.,TRBV29-1,TRBD1,CSGGQGFEAFF,TGCAGCGGGGGACAGGGGTTTGAAGCTTTCTTT
TRBJ2-5,.,TRBV6-2/TRBV6-3,.,CASSRTAAQETQYF,TGTGCCAGCAGTAGGACAGCCGCCCAAGAGACCCAGTACTTC
TRBJ2-7,.,TRBV20-1,TRBD1,CSARQDRVSYEQYF,TGCAGTGCTAGACAGGACAGGGTTTCCTACGAGCAGTACTTC
TRBJ1-5,.,TRBV4-1,.,CASSHAGDSNQPQHF,TGCGCCAGCAGCCATGCAGGGGATAGCAATCAGCCCCAGCATTTT
TRBJ2-1,many,TRBV7-8,.,CASSSIGRLEGNEQFF,TGTGCCAGCAGCTCAATCGGCCGGTTAGAGGGGAATGAGCAGTTCTTC
TRBJ2-1,many,TRBV6-2/TRBV6-3,.,CACGPGKQFF,TGTGCCTGCGGCCCCGGGAAGCAGTTCTTC
TRBJ1-5,.,TRBV15,.,CATSRDKGYQPQHF,TGTGCCACCAGCAGAGATAAGGGGTATCAGCCCCAGCATTTT
TRBJ2-3,.,TRBV12-3/TRBV12-4,.,CASSLNRLPRGDTQYF,TGTGCCAGCAGTTTAAATAGACTCCCCCGAGGAGATACGCAGTATTTT
TRBJ2-5,few,TRBV9,TRBD2,CASSLTSGRSQETQYF,TGTGCCAGCAGCCTAACTAGCGGGAGGTCCCAAGAGACCCAGTACTTC
TRBJ2-7,few,TRBV6-2/TRBV6-3,.,CASSSRDLTYEQYF,TGTGCCAGCAGTTCTCGGGACTTGACCTACGAGCAGTACTTC
TRBJ2-1,.,TRBV3-1,.,CASSQDLQKQFF,TGTGCCAGCAGCCAAGATTTACAGAAGCAGTTCTTC
TRBJ2-6,few,TRBV9,TRBD2,CASRRLADSGANVLTF,TGTGCCAGCAGGCGCCTAGCGGACTCTGGGGCCAACGTCCTGACTTTC
TRBJ1-4,many,TRBV7-8,.,CASSLAEVNEKLFF,TGTGCCAGCAGCTTAGCGGAGGTTAATGAAAAACTGTTTTTT
TRBJ1-2,.,TRBV11-2,.,CASSPTGSSNYGYTF,TGTGCCAGCAGCCCCACAGGATCATCTAACTATGGCTACACCTTC
TRBJ2-7,few,TRBV6-5,.,CASRPGEGFYEQYF,TGTGCCAGCAGGCCAGGGGAGGGGTTCTACGAGCAGTACTTC
TRBJ1-1,many,TRBV3-1,.,CASSQVLQGTRAFF,TGTGCCAGCAGCCAAGTTTTACAGGGTACAAGAGCTTTCTTT
TRBJ2-2,many,TRBV6-2/TRBV6-3,.,CASSYRIRGVGELFF,TGTGCCAGCAGTTATCGGATCCGGGGAGTCGGGGAGCTGTTTTTT